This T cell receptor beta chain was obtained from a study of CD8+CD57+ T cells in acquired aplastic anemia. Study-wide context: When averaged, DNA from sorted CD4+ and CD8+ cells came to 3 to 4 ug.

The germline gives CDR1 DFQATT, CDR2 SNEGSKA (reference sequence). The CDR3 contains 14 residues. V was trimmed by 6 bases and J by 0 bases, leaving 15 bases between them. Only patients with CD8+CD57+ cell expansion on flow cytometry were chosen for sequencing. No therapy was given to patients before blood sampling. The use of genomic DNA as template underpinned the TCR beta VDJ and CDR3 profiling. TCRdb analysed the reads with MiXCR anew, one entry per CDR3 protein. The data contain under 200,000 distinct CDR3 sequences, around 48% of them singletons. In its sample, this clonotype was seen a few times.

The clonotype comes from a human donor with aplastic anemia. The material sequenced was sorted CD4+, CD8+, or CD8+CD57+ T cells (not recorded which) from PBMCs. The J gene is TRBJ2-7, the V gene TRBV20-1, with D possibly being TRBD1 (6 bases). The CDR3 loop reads CSASGTPSSYEQYF. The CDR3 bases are TGCAGTGCGTCCGGGACACCCAGCTCCTACGAGCAGTACTTC.